This TCR beta chain was captured in a study of cytomegalovirus exposure and HLA in healthy donors. This clone appeared a single time. 60 Vbeta and 13 Jbeta primers were used in PCR. Produced via immunoSEQ multiplex PCR; TCRdb's table is partial and in-frame only. Found here are about 120,000 clones, over 70% of them singletons; the top ten hold approximately 3%. This TCR derives from a woman aged 35 to 49 in good health and CMV-seropositive. Sequencing used PBMCs.

The CDR3 coding sequence is TGTGCCAGCAGCTACTCGGGCGGGAGCGTCGTATACGAGCAGTACTTC. It translates to CASSYSGGSVVYEQYF. The rearrangement uses TRBV7-8 and TRBJ2-7, with 7 bases aligning to TRBD2. The CDR3 runs to 16 residues. Germline CDR1 SGHVS, CDR2 FQNEAQ. The junction had 13 bases not matched to a gene; V was cut back by 4 bases and J by 4 bases.